This T cell receptor beta chain is from a study of blood T cell repertoires in COVID-19. Background on the study: From the United States, Italy and Spain came samples of acute and convalescent COVID-19.

The CDR3 spans 14 residues. Unmatched junction bases numbered 4, after V lost 5 bases and J lost 7 bases. Germline V gives CDR1 MDHEN, CDR2 SYDVKM. Seattle enrolled patients during active infection and tracked them longitudinally. The assay was immunoSEQ multiplex PCR, and TCRdb's table has in-frame clones only and misses some. The sample records nearly 250,000 clones, 86% being singletons. The sequenced sample was peripheral blood. The chain joins TRBV28 to TRBJ1-4; 10 nucleotides line up with TRBD1. The clonotype was recovered from an elderly woman with COVID-19, enrolled during active disease. CDR3 in amino acids: CASSGQGVFEKLFF. CDR3 DNA sequence: TGTGCCAGCAGTGGACAGGGGGTATTTGAAAAACTGTTTTTT. Full variable domain (missing parts from reference TRBV28 and TRBJ1-4): DVKVTQSSRYLVKRTGEKVFLECVQDMDHENMFWYRQDPGLGLRLIYFSYDVKMKEKGDIPEGYSVSREKKERFSLILESASTNQTSMYLCASSGQGVFEKLFFGSGTQLSVL.